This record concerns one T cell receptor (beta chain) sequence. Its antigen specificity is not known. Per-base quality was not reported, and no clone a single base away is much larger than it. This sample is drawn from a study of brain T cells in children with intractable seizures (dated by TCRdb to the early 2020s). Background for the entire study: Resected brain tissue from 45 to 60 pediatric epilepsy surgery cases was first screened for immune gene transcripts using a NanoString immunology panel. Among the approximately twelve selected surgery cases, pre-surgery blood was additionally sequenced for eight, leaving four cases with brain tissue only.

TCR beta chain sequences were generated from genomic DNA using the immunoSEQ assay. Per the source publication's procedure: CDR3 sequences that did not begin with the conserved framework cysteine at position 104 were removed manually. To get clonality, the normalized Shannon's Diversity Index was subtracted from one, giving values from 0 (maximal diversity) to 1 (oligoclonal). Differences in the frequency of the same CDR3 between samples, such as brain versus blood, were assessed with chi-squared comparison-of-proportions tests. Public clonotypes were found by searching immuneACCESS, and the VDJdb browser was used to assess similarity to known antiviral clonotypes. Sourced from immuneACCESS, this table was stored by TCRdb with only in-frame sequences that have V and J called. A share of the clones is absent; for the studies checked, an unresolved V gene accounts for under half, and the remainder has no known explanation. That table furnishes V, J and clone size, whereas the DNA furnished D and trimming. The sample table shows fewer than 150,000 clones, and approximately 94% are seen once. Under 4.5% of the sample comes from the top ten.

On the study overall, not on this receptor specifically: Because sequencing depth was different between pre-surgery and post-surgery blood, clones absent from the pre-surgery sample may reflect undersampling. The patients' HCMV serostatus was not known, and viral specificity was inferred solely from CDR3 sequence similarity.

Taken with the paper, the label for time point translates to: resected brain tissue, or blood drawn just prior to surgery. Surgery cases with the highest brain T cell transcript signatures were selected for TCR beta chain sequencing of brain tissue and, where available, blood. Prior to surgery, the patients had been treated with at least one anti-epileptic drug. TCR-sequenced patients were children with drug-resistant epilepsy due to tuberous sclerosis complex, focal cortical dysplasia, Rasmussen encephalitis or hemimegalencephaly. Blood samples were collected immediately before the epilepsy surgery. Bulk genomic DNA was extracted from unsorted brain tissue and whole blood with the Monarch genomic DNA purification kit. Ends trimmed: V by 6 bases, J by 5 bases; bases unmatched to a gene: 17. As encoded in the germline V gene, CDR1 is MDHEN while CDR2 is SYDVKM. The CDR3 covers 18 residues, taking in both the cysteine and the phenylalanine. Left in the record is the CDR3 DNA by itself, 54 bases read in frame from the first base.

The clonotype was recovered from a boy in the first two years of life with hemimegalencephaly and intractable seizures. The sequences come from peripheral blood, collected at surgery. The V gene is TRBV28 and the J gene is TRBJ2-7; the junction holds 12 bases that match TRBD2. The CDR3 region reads CASSPSPATSGRSHEQYF. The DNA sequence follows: TGTGCCAGCAGCCCCTCCCCCGCAACTAGCGGGAGGTCCCACGAGCAGTACTTC.